This T cell receptor (beta chain) appears in the sequencing data of a study of metastatic and nonmetastatic thyroid tumors. Before thyroid surgery, none of the patients had received any treatment. MiXCR re-clonotyped the PCR reads for TCRdb. The sample lists more than 40,000 clones, more than 3% seen once, with 9.5% to 10% in the top ten. The source is a female donor with papillary thyroid cancer or a benign thyroid nodule (not recorded which). Some clones in this sample may be carry-over from other donors' samples. The sequencing input was blood.

The CDR3 DNA reads TGTGCCACCAGCAGAGCAGGGTCCTACAATGAGCAGTTCTTC. Its translation: CATSRAGSYNEQFF. The chain couples TRBV15 to TRBJ2-1; perhaps TRBD1 as D (5 bases). Trimming stripped 1 base from V and 1 base from J, with 5 bases between. The germline gives CDR1 LNHNV, CDR2 YYDKDF (reference sequence). CDR3 size: 14 residues.